These T cell receptor beta chains were read from a single sample in a study of regulatory T cells in long-lasting Graves disease. TCRdb re-called the multiplex PCR reads through MiXCR, storing one row per CDR3 protein. The sample has approximately 400,000 distinct CDR3 sequences; around 15% are singletons. Sequences were derived from peripheral blood mononuclear cells (PBMCs), sampled at new diagnosis, from a patient treated with antithyroid drugs. The source is a female donor with Graves disease. Each CDR3 is given with its conserved first and last residue. A D gene is named only where the DNA matches it firmly. Some rows have no size entry. The others give once, few or many, or a class for an expanded clone.

d_gene	abundance	v_gene	j_gene	CDR3aa	CDR3nt
NA	NA	TRBV24-1	TRBJ2-1	CATGTRGSDEQFF	TGTGCCACGGGGACACGGGGGAGCGATGAGCAGTTCTTC
NA	few	TRBV7-2	TRBJ1-1	CAGSPPTRVTAFF	TGTGCCGGCAGCCCGCCGACCAGGGTTACAGCTTTCTTT
NA	few	TRBV5-5	TRBJ1-1	CASSLEVAFEAFF	TGTGCCAGCAGCTTGGAGGTAGCATTTGAAGCTTTCTTT
TRBD2	NA	TRBV18	TRBJ2-5	CASSPNSGTQETQYF	TGTGCCAGCTCACCAAATAGCGGGACCCAAGAGACCCAGTACTTC
NA	many	TRBV4-1	TRBJ1-5	CASSAIDFGLANQPQHF	TGCGCCAGCAGCGCGATCGATTTTGGGTTGGCGAATCAGCCCCAGCATTTT
TRBD2	many	TRBV7-2	TRBJ2-1	CASSPTPASGGKQFF	TGTGCCAGCAGCCCCACCCCAGCTAGCGGGGGCAAACAGTTCTTC
NA	NA	TRBV7-9	TRBJ2-2	CASSFPIGELFF	TGTGCCAGCAGCTTTCCCATCGGGGAGCTGTTTTTT
TRBD2	NA	TRBV12-3/TRBV12-4	TRBJ2-3	CASSTSGKRGDTQYF	TGTGCCAGCTCGACTAGCGGGAAAAGGGGAGATACGCAGTATTTT
TRBD2	many	TRBV5-1	TRBJ2-4	CASSSLPAGGDNIQYF	TGCGCCAGCAGCTCCCTACCGGCGGGGGGCGATAACATTCAGTACTTC
TRBD2	many	TRBV7-2	TRBJ2-7	CASSKGLADSYEQYF	TGTGCCAGCAGCAAGGGACTAGCGGACTCCTACGAGCAGTACTTC
NA	many	TRBV2	TRBJ1-2	CASSEVGREVNGYTF	TGTGCCAGCAGTGAAGTAGGCAGGGAGGTAAATGGCTACACCTTC
TRBD1	few	TRBV19	TRBJ2-4	CASSIRQGGREAKNIQYF	TGTGCCAGTAGTATCCGACAGGGGGGTAGGGAGGCCAAAAACATTCAGTACTTC
NA	NA	TRBV9	TRBJ2-7	CASSVGLGSTGDEQYF	TGTGCCAGCAGCGTAGGCCTCGGGTCGACTGGGGACGAGCAGTACTTC
NA	NA	TRBV12-3/TRBV12-4	TRBJ2-7	CASSLRNRGGEQYF	TGTGCCAGCAGTTTACGCAATCGAGGGGGAGAGCAGTACTTC
NA	many	TRBV12-3/TRBV12-4	TRBJ1-4	CASMETGSASKLFF	TGTGCCAGCATGGAAACAGGTAGCGCCTCAAAACTGTTTTTT
TRBD1	few	TRBV7-9	TRBJ1-2	CASSLGGTGPYYGYTF	TGTGCCAGCAGCTTGGGGGGGACAGGACCCTACTATGGCTACACCTTC
NA	many	TRBV7-8	TRBJ2-7	CASSLAPGSYEQYF	TGTGCCAGCAGCTTAGCGCCAGGGTCCTACGAGCAGTACTTC